This TCR beta chain was recovered during a study of shared clonotypes between healthy human individuals. Study information: Samples came from a couple of female and three male donors aged 18 to 49.

Deep-level running was used for the assay. The protocol was immunoSEQ multiplex PCR, while the TCRdb copy is restricted to in-frame clones and leaves out a portion. This table has 500,000 to 650,000 clones, roughly 79% appearing once. Germline lookup yields CDR1 GTSNPN and CDR2 SVGIG (reference sequence). This CDR3 has 13 residues. Deletions cut 5 bases from V and 8 bases from J, with 18 bases between. This receptor was obtained from a woman in her forties in good health. Some clones in this sample may be carry-over from other donors' samples. Sample: PBMCs. This chain connects TRBV30 to TRBJ1-1; TRBD1 might be the D (5 bases). The CDR3 reads CAWGNEQVPEAFF. CDR3 nucleotides: TGTGCCTGGGGGAACGAACAGGTGCCGGAAGCTTTCTTT.